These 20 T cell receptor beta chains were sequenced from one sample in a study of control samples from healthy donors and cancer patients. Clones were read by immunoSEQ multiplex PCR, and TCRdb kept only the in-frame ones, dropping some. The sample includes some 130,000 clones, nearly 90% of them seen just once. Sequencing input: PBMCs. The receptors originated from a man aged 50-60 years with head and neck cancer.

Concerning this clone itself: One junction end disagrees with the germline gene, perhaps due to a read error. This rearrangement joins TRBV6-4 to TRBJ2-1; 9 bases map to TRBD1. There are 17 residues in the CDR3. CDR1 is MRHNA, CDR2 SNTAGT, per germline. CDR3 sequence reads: CTSRPGQGRFPYNEQFF. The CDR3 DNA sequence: TGTACCAGCAGACCCGGACAGGGGCGTTTTCCCTACAATGAGCAGTTCTTC.

The CDR3 DNA reads as TGTGCCAGCAGCTTGGGCCCCGGGACTAGCCGAATCGATGAGCAGTTCTTC. Amino acid sequence: CASSLGPGTSRIDEQFF. V usage is TRBV5-4 and J usage is TRBJ2-1; TRBD2 matches at 9 bases. Trimming cost V 0 bases and J 8 bases; bases outside gene matches: 12. The CDR3 is 17 residues long. CDR1 and CDR2 from the germline V gene are SGHNT and YYREEE (reference sequence).

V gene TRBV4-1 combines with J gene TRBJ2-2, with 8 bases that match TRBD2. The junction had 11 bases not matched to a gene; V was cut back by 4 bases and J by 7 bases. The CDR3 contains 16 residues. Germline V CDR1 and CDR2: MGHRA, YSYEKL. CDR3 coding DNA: TGCGCCAGCAGCCTCGCGACTAGCGTGTCCGGCGGGGAGCTGTTTTTT. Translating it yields CASSLATSVSGGELFF.

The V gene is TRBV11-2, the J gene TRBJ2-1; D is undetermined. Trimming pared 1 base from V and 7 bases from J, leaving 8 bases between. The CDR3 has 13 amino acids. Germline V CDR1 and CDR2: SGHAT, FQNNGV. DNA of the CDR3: TGTGCCAGCAGCTTAGGGCAGGAAAATGAGCAGTTCTTC. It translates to CASSLGQENEQFF.

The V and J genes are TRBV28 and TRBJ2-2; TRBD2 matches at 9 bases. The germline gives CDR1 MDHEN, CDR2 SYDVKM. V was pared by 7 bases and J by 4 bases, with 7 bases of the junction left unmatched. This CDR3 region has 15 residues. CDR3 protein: CASKIAGVATGELFF. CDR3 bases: TGTGCCAGCAAAATAGCGGGAGTGGCCACCGGGGAGCTGTTTTTT.

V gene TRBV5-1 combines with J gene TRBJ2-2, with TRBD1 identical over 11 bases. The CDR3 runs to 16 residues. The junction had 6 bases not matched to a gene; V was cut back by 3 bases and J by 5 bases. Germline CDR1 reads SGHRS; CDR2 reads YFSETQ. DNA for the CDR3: TGCGCCAGCAGCTCCTTGGGACAGGGGGGAACCGGGGAGCTGTTTTTT. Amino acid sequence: CASSSLGQGGTGELFF. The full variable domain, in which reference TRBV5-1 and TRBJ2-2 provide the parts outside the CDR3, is KAGVTQTPRYLIKTRGQQVTLSCSPISGHRSVSWYQQTPGQGLQFLFEYFSETQRNKGNFPGRFSGRQFSNSRSEMNVSTLELGDSALYLCASSSLGQGGTGELFFGEGSRLTVL.

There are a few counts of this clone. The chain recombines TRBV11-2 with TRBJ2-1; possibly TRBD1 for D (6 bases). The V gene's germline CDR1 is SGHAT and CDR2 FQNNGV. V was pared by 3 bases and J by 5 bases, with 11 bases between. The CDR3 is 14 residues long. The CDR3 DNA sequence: TGTGCCAGCAGCTTCGGGGCAGGGGACAATGAGCAGTTCTTC. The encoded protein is CASSFGAGDNEQFF.

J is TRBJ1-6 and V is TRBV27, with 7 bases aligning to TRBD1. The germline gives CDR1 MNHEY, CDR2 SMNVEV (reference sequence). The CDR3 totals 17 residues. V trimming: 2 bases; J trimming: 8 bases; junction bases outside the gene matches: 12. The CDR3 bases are TGTGCCAGCAGTTTAAATTTTGATCCCAGGGGGTATTCACCCCTCCACTTT. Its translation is CASSLNFDPRGYSPLHF.

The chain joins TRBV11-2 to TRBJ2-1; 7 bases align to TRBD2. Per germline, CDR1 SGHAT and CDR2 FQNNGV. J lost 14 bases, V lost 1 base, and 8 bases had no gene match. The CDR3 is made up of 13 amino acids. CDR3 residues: CASSLVERGGKFF. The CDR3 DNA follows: TGTGCCAGCAGCTTAGTGGAGCGGGGAGGGAAGTTCTTC.

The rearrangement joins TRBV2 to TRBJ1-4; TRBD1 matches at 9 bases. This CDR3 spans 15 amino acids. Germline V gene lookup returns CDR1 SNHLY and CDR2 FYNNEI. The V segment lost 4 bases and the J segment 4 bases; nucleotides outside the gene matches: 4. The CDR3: CASSVRTGDNEKLFF. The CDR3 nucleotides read TGTGCCAGCAGTGTGAGGACAGGGGATAATGAAAAACTGTTTTTT.

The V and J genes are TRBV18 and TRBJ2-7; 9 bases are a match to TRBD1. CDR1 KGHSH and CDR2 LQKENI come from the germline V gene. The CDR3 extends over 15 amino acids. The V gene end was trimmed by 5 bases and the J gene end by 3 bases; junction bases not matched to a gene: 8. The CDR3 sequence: CASSWTGAAVYEQYF. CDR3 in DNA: TGTGCCAGCTCATGGACAGGGGCCGCCGTCTACGAGCAGTACTTC.

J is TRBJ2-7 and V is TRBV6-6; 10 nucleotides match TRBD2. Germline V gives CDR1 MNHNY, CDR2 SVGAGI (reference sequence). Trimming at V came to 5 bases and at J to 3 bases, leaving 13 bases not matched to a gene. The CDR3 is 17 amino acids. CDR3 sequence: CASSRSPGASGSYEQYF. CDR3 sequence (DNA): TGTGCCAGCAGTCGCAGCCCGGGGGCTAGCGGGAGCTACGAGCAGTACTTC.

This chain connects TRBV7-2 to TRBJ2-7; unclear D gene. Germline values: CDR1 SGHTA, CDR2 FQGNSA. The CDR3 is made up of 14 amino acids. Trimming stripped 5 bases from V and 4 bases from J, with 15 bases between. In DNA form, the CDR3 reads TGTGCCAGCAGCCTAACCGGAGCCGGATACGAGCAGTACTTC. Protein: CASSLTGAGYEQYF.

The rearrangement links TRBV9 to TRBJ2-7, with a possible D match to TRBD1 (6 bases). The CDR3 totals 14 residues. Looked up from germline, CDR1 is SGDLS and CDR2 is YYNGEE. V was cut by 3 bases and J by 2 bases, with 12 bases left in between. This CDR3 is CASSAGTQAYEQYF. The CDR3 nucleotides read TGTGCCAGCAGCGCCGGGACACAAGCCTACGAGCAGTACTTC.

The CDR3 loop reads CASSLVGLAGGHEQFF. In DNA, the CDR3 is TGTGCCAGCAGCTTAGTGGGACTAGCGGGGGGCCATGAGCAGTTCTTC. The chain recombines TRBV7-2 with TRBJ2-1; 15 bases are shared with TRBD2. The V segment lost 1 base and the J segment 8 bases; nucleotides outside the gene matches: 3. The germline CDR1 and CDR2 sequences are SGHTA and FQGNSA. The CDR3 totals 16 residues.

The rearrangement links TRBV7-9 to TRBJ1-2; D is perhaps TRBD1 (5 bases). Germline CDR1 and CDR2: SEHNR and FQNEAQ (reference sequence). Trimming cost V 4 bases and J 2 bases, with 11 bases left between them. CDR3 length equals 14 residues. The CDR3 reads CASSSGRGNYGYTF. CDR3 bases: TGTGCCAGCAGCTCGGGACGGGGGAACTATGGCTACACCTTC.

CDR3 residues: CATSEGTANYGYTF. The CDR3 nucleotides read TGTGCCACCAGTGAAGGGACAGCTAACTATGGCTACACCTTC. The rearrangement links TRBV24-1 to TRBJ1-2; 7 positions match TRBD1. The CDR3 spans 14 residues. With V trimmed by 4 bases and J by 0 bases, 1 base remained unmatched. The V gene's germline CDR1 is KGHDR and CDR2 SFDVKD.

DNA of the CDR3: TGCGCCAGCAGCTTGAGGGGGCCCTACAATGAGCAGTTCTTC. Protein sequence: CASSLRGPYNEQFF. The V gene is TRBV5-1, the J gene TRBJ2-1, with 7 bases that match TRBD1. CDR1 is SGHRS and CDR2 is YFSETQ in the germline V gene. The CDR3 sequence is 14 residues long. V lost 1 base to trimming and J lost 2 bases; unmatched junction nucleotides: 0. Filled out from reference TRBV5-1 and TRBJ2-1, the complete variable domain reads KAGVTQTPRYLIKTRGQQVTLSCSPISGHRSVSWYQQTPGQGLQFLFEYFSETQRNKGNFPGRFSGRQFSNSRSEMNVSTLELGDSALYLCASSLRGPYNEQFFGPGTRLTVL.

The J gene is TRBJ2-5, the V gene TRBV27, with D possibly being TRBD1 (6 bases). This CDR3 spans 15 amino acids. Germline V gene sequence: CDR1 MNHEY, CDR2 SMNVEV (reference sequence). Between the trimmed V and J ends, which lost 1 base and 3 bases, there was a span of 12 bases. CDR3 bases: TGTGCCAGCAGTTTATGGGGGCCCTCAAAAGAGACCCAGTACTTC. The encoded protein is CASSLWGPSKETQYF.

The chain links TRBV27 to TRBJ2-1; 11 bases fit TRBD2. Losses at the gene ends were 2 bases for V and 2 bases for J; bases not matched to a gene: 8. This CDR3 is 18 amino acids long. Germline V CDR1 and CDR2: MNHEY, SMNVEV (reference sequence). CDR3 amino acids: CASSLNSGGAFPYNEQFF. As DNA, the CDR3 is TGTGCCAGCAGTTTAAATAGCGGGGGGGCCTTTCCCTACAATGAGCAGTTCTTC.